Presented here are 3 T cell receptor beta chains from one specimen sequenced in a study of shared clonotypes between healthy human individuals. The repertoire was sequenced with immunoSEQ multiplex PCR; TCRdb's copy has only in-frame clones and lacks some. Altogether 1,400,000 or so clones are present, 97% to 99% being singletons, with the ten largest covering about 0.35%. The sequencing sample was made of naive CD4+ T cells sorted from blood. Subset meaning: CD45RA+ positively selected. The receptor source for this set is a man aged 30 to 45 in good health.

V gene TRBV18 combines with J gene TRBJ1-2, with D maybe TRBD1 (5 bases). Trimming stripped 6 bases from V and 3 bases from J, with 20 bases between. There are 16 residues in the CDR3. Germline CDR1 is KGHSH and CDR2 is LQKENI. The CDR3 region is CASSPQLRQSDYGYTF. The CDR3 DNA reads as TGTGCCAGCTCTCCTCAGTTGCGACAGTCCGACTATGGCTACACCTTC.

The J gene is TRBJ2-2, the V gene TRBV6-5; D is uncertain. The V gene lost 0 bases and the J gene lost 5 bases, with 10 bases spanning the gap. The CDR3 is 15 residues long. CDR1 and CDR2 from the germline V gene are MNHEY and SVGAGI. The CDR3 loop is CASSYSRPATGELFF. CDR3 in DNA: TGTGCCAGCAGTTACTCGCGACCAGCTACCGGGGAGCTGTTTTTT.

This sequence joins TRBV7-2 and TRBJ2-7; D may be TRBD1 or TRBD2 (5 bases each). Trimming stripped 3 bases from V and 12 bases from J, with 15 bases between. The CDR3 covers 12 residues. Germline CDR1 SGHTA, CDR2 FQGNSA. The CDR3 nucleotides are TGTGCCAGCAGCTTCGAGGGGTTGGTGCTGTACTTC. Amino acids: CASSFEGLVLYF.